The 12 T cell receptor beta chains given below trace back to one sample, sequenced in a study of cytomegalovirus exposure and HLA in healthy donors. 13 Jbeta primers and 60 Vbeta primers were used for the PCR. TCRdb's table, derived via immunoSEQ multiplex PCR, lists solely in-frame clones and lacks some. The data show about 110,000 clones, just under 80% seen once. Sequencing input: PBMCs. All receptors derive from a man aged 30 to 39 in good health and CMV-seronegative.

The V and J genes are TRBV19 and TRBJ2-3, with 8 bases identical to TRBD2. This CDR3 has 15 amino acids. Per germline, CDR1 LNHDA and CDR2 SQIVND (reference sequence). V gave up 6 bases and J gave up 3 bases; unmatched junction bases: 8. The CDR3: CASRPKRESTDTQYF. The CDR3 DNA reads as TGTGCCAGTAGACCGAAGCGGGAGTCAACAGATACGCAGTATTTT. Using reference TRBV19 and TRBJ2-3 for the parts outside the CDR3, the full variable domain is DGGITQSPKYLFRKEGQNVTLSCEQNLNHDAMYWYRQDPGQGLRLIYYSQIVNDFQKGDIAEGYSVSREKKESFPLTVTSAQKNPTAFYLCASRPKRESTDTQYFGPGTRLTVL.

The chain is built from TRBV10-3 and TRBJ2-3; 13 positions match TRBD2. The CDR3 is 15 amino acids. Germline V gives CDR1 ENHRY, CDR2 SYGVKD. The trim removed 6 bases at V and 4 bases at J, leaving 4 bases unmatched. Written as DNA, the CDR3 is TGTGCCATCAGGACTAGCGGGAGGTCCGCAGATACGCAGTATTTT. Translation gives CAIRTSGRSADTQYF.

This chain joins TRBV5-6 and TRBJ1-2; 7 bases agree with TRBD1. There are 11 residues in the CDR3. Germline CDR1 and CDR2: SGHDT and YYEEEE. J gave up 14 bases and V 3 bases, and 7 bases lay outside the gene matches. CDR3 residues: CASSSNRGWTF. The CDR3 region has the DNA TGTGCCAGCAGCTCTAACAGGGGCTGGACCTTC.

J is TRBJ2-1 and V is TRBV5-1; 11 nucleotides agree with TRBD2. Germline CDR1 reads SGHRS; CDR2 reads YFSETQ. This CDR3 is built from 17 residues. V trimming: 4 bases; J trimming: 2 bases; junction bases outside the gene matches: 8. In DNA, the CDR3 is TGCGCCAGCAGCAGTCCCGGGACTAGCGGACCCTACAATGAGCAGTTCTTC. Protein sequence: CASSSPGTSGPYNEQFF.

This chain uses TRBV7-2 with TRBJ2-5; D uncertain. Germline V lookup: CDR1 SGHTA, CDR2 FQGNSA. The CDR3 extends over 13 amino acids. Trimming stripped 4 bases from V and 5 bases from J, with 11 bases between. CDR3 coding DNA: TGTGCCAGCAGCTCCCTTACCGGGGAGACCCAGTACTTC. Amino acid sequence: CASSSLTGETQYF.

The CDR3: CASSWANNEQFF. DNA of the CDR3: TGTGCCAGCAGCTGGGCAAACAATGAGCAGTTCTTC. The gene calls are TRBV5-6 and TRBJ2-1; D gene unclear. CDR1 and CDR2 from the germline V gene are SGHDT and YYEEEE. V lost 3 bases and J 5 bases, leaving 6 bases between the germline ends. The length of the CDR3 is 12 residues.

CDR3 in amino acids: CASHRDRVGGNTEAFF. The CDR3 region has the DNA TGTGCCAGCCACCGGGACAGGGTAGGTGGGAACACTGAAGCTTTCTTT. J is TRBJ1-1 and V is TRBV19; 9 bases match TRBD1. Germline CDR1 is LNHDA and CDR2 is SQIVND (reference sequence). The CDR3 covers 16 residues. The J segment lost 1 base and the V segment lost 9 bases, leaving 12 bases of the junction unmatched.

This chain connects TRBV29-1 to TRBJ2-7; 9 bases fit TRBD2. The J segment lost 2 bases and the V segment lost 6 bases, leaving 2 bases of the junction unmatched. CDR1 SQVTM and CDR2 ANQGSEA come from the germline V gene. CDR3 length: 12 residues. The DNA of the CDR3 is TGCAGCGTACTAGCGGGCCCCTACGAGCAGTACTTC. This encodes CSVLAGPYEQYF.

V and J are TRBV7-2 and TRBJ2-5; perhaps TRBD2 as D (6 bases). V dropped 2 bases and J dropped 4 bases, with 20 bases sitting between them. CDR1 is SGHTA and CDR2 is FQGNSA in the germline V gene. The CDR3 covers 17 residues. For the CDR3, the DNA is TGTGCCAGCAGCTTATCTCGAGCTAGCGCCTCAGGAGAGACCCAGTACTTC. Encoded protein: CASSLSRASASGETQYF.

The chain links TRBV9 to TRBJ1-1, with 8 bases matching TRBD1. The germline CDR1 and CDR2 sequences are SGDLS and YYNGEE. Trimming removed 3 bases from V and 0 bases from J; junction bases left unmatched: 4. The CDR3 length is 15 residues. The chain's CDR3 is CASSGRGQVNTEAFF. CDR3 nucleotide sequence: TGTGCCAGCAGCGGGAGGGGACAGGTGAACACTGAAGCTTTCTTT.

The CDR3 here is CASSQPGQIYGYTF. For the CDR3, the DNA is TGCGCCAGCAGCCAGCCGGGACAAATCTATGGCTACACCTTC. V and J are TRBV4-1 and TRBJ1-2; possible D gene TRBD1, 6 bases. CDR1 is MGHRA, CDR2 YSYEKL, per germline. Trimming shortened V by 3 bases and J by 4 bases, and 12 bases separated the two germline ends. The CDR3 covers 14 residues.

This clone occurred once. The rearrangement links TRBV29-1 to TRBJ2-7; D remains unclear. The CDR3 extends over 13 amino acids. Trimming took off 4 bases at V and 2 bases at J, with 12 bases between the two ends. Germline-derived CDR1 and CDR2 are SQVTM and ANQGSEA. Here the CDR3 reads CSVGDRDTYEQYF. The DNA for the CDR3 is TGCAGCGTTGGTGACCGAGACACCTACGAGCAGTACTTC.